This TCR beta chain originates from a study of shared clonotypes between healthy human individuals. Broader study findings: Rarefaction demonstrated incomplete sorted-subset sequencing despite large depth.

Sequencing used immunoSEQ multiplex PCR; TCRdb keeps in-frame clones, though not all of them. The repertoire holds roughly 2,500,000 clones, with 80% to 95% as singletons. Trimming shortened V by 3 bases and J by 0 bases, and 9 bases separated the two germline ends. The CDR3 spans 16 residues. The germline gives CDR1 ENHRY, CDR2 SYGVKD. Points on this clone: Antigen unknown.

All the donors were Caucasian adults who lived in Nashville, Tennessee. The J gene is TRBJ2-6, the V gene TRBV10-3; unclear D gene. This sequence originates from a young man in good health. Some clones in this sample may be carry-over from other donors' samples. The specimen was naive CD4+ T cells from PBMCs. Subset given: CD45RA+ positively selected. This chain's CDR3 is CAISETAPSGANVLTF. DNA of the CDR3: TGTGCCATCAGTGAAACAGCTCCCTCTGGGGCCAACGTCCTGACTTTC.